The clone carrying this TCR beta chain was observed many times. From the germline J gene comes the end of the CDR3, since the read stops 3 residues before it. This sample is part of a study of T cell clonality in common variable immunodeficiency. Trimming cost V 3 bases and J 9 bases, with 9 bases left between them. This CDR3 comprises 13 residues. Per germline, CDR1 LGHDT and CDR2 YNNKEL (reference sequence). The protocol was immunoSEQ multiplex PCR, while the TCRdb copy is restricted to in-frame clones and leaves out a portion. This sample carries approximately 44,000 clones and no singletons, and roughly 10% goes to the top ten.

The chain uses TRBV3-1 (or the pseudogene TRBV3-2) and TRBJ1-6, with D possibly being TRBD1 (6 bases). The sample comprised peripheral blood mononuclear cells. The TCR sequence derives from a person between 18 and 70 years old in good health. CDR3 amino acids: CASSQVGGSPLHF. The CDR3 DNA, read in part, is TGTGCCAGCAGCCAGGTAGGGGGTTCACCC.